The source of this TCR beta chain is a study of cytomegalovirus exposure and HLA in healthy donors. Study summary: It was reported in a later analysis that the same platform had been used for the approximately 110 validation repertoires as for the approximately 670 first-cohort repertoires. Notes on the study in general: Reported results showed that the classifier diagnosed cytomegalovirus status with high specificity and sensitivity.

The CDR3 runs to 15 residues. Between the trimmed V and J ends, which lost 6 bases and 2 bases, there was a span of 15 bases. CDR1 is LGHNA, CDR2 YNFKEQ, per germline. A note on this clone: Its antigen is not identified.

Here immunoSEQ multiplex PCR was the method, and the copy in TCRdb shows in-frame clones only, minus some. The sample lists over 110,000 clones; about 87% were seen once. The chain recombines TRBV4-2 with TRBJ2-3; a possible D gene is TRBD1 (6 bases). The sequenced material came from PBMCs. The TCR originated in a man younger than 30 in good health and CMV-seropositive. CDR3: CASRPTGQDTDTQYF. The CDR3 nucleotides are TGTGCCAGCAGGCCCACGGGACAAGACACAGATACGCAGTATTTT.